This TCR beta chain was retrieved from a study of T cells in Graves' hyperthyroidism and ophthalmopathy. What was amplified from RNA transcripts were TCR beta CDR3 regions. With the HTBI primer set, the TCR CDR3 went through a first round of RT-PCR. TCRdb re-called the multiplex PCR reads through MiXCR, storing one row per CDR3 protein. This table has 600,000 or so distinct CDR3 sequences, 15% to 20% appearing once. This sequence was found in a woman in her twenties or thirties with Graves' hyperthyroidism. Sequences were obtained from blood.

DNA of the CDR3: TGTGCCAGTAGTATAACGACTGCCAGGACCCAGTACTTC. Amino acids: CASSITTARTQYF. The gene calls are TRBV19 and TRBJ2-5; no clear D gene. This CDR3 is 13 amino acids long. Trimming cost V 2 bases and J 7 bases, with 11 bases left between them. Germline CDR1 LNHDA, CDR2 SQIVND (reference sequence).